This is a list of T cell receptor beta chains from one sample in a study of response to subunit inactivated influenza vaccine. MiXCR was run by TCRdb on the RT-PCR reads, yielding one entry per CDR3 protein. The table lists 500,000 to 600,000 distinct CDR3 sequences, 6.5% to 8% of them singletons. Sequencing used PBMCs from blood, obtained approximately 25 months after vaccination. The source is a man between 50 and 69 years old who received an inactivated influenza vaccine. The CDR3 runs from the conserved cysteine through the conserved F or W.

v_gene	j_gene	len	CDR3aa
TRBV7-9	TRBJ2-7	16	CASSLPRASGRDEQYF
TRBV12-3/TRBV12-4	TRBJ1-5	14	CASSLGDRGLPMHF
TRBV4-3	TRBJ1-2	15	CASSLLGGGDYGYTF
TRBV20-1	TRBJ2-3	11	CSASQRDTQYF
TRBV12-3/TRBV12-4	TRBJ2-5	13	CASSPGLGGTQYF
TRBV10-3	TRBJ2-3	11	CAIGSTDTQYF
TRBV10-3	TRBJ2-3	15	CAISESGGSGDTQYF
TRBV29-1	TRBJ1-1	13	CSVESRKGSEAFF
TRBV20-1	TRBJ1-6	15	CSAREGIWDNSPLHF
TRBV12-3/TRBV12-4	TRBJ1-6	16	CASSPHGQIYNSPLHF
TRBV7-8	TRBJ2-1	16	CASSPLRAETYNEQFF
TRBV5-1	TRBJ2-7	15	CASSPRQGDPYEQYF
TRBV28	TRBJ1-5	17	CASRLRPHSGVGQPQHF
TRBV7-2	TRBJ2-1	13	CASSTDRNNEQFF
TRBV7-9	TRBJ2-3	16	CASSLFAAQDTDTQYF
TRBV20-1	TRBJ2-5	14	CRGWDRGEKETQYF
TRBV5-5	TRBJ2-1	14	CASSFRAGGNEQFF
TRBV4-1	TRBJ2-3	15	CASSQETDSTDTQYF
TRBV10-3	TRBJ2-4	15	CAISESQGQPNIQYF
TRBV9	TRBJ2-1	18	CASSVRQGGLAGRNEQFF
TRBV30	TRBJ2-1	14	CAWDTGGSYNEQFF
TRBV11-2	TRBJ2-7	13	CASSLVMDYEQYF
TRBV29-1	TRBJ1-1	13	CSARVGGLAEAFF
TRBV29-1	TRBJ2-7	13	CSVGIGQSYEQYF
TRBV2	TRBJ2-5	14	CASSPLAGAETQYF
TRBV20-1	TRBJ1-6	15	CSARVQGSYNSPLHF
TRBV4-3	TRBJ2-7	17	CASSPRSWTTASYEQYF
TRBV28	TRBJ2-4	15	CASSSNLLAKNIQYF
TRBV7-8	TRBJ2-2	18	CASSLQRIGTGNTGELFF
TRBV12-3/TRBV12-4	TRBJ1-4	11	CASSLSVELFF
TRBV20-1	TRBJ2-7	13	CSSPGTGAYEQYF